The rows below give T cell receptor beta chains drawn from one sample of a study of blood T cell repertoires in COVID-19. The protocol was immunoSEQ multiplex PCR, while the TCRdb copy is restricted to in-frame clones and leaves out a portion. The profile covers some 170,000 clones, with 87% appearing a single time and around 1.3% taken by the ten largest. Sequencing used PBMCs or T cells enriched from blood (not recorded which). Receptors originate from a human donor with acute COVID-19. The donor label of this sample is uncertain. Each CDR3 is given without its conserved first and last residue. The order of the fields is V gene, J gene, CDR3 length, CDR3 protein.

v_call: TRBV5-5; j_call: TRBJ2-7; cdr3_length: 10; cdr3_aa: ASSLALGEGY
v_call: TRBV7-2; j_call: TRBJ1-5; cdr3_length: 13; cdr3_aa: ASSPDRGPGQPQH
v_call: TRBV12-5; j_call: TRBJ2-5; cdr3_length: 16; cdr3_aa: ASGGRQGHDWYQETQY
v_call: TRBV6-5; j_call: TRBJ2-1; cdr3_length: 13; cdr3_aa: ASRDSSSSYNEQF
v_call: TRBV6-5; j_call: TRBJ1-1; cdr3_length: 13; cdr3_aa: AAGGPWGAGTEAF
v_call: TRBV19; j_call: TRBJ1-2; cdr3_length: 12; cdr3_aa: ASSADRATYGYT
v_call: TRBV6-5; j_call: TRBJ2-3; cdr3_length: 14; cdr3_aa: ASSYSQRGGTDTQY
v_call: TRBV4-1; j_call: TRBJ1-5; cdr3_length: 16; cdr3_aa: ASSQETGGRISNQPQH
v_call: TRBV4-3; j_call: TRBJ2-1; cdr3_length: 13; cdr3_aa: ASSPSDSSYNEQF
v_call: TRBV7-3; j_call: TRBJ2-3; cdr3_length: 13; cdr3_aa: ASSLSGGSTDTQY
v_call: TRBV28; j_call: TRBJ1-5; cdr3_length: 11; cdr3_aa: ASSFRFNQPQH
v_call: TRBV25-1; j_call: TRBJ2-1; cdr3_length: 15; cdr3_aa: ASSEYLSGGPYNEQF
v_call: TRBV11-2; j_call: TRBJ2-3; cdr3_length: 13; cdr3_aa: ASNLAGGITDTQY
v_call: TRBV7-2; j_call: TRBJ1-2; cdr3_length: 11; cdr3_aa: ASSFDSNYGYT
v_call: TRBV2; j_call: TRBJ2-7; cdr3_length: 13; cdr3_aa: ASKGGESGRNEQY
v_call: TRBV19; j_call: TRBJ1-5; cdr3_length: 14; cdr3_aa: ASSKHIDRGNQPQH
v_call: TRBV6-5; j_call: TRBJ1-1; cdr3_length: 12; cdr3_aa: ASRPTGIGTEAF
v_call: TRBV7-2; j_call: TRBJ2-7; cdr3_length: 12; cdr3_aa: ASSWTSRSYEQY
v_call: TRBV29-1; j_call: TRBJ2-6; cdr3_length: 17; cdr3_aa: SVEDGQGARGSGANVLT
v_call: TRBV11-2; j_call: TRBJ1-2; cdr3_length: 12; cdr3_aa: ASSPTGGIYGYT
v_call: TRBV7-3; j_call: TRBJ2-1; cdr3_length: 13; cdr3_aa: ASSIQGAGYNEQF
v_call: TRBV23-1; j_call: TRBJ2-7; cdr3_length: 11; cdr3_aa: ARTGQGPREQY
v_call: TRBV19; j_call: TRBJ1-1; cdr3_length: 11; cdr3_aa: ASSIGRAGEAF
v_call: TRBV11-3; j_call: TRBJ2-7; cdr3_length: 9; cdr3_aa: ASSAGYEQY
v_call: TRBV3-1/TRBV3-2; j_call: TRBJ2-7; cdr3_length: 10; cdr3_aa: ASSSSVYEQY
v_call: TRBV21-1; j_call: TRBJ1-6; cdr3_length: 17; cdr3_aa: ASSKGSGTQDSYNSPLH
v_call: TRBV5-1; j_call: TRBJ2-7; cdr3_length: 12; cdr3_aa: ASLPDPGGYEQY
v_call: TRBV24-1; j_call: TRBJ2-1; cdr3_length: 13; cdr3_aa: ATSDYGTANNEQF
v_call: TRBV5-1; j_call: TRBJ1-2; cdr3_length: 14; cdr3_aa: ASRPDPGGTNYGYT
v_call: TRBV13; j_call: TRBJ1-4; cdr3_length: 12; cdr3_aa: ASSRRQRGEKLF
v_call: TRBV7-9; j_call: TRBJ2-1; cdr3_length: 13; cdr3_aa: ASSPGLAGLDEQF
v_call: TRBV25-1; j_call: TRBJ2-2; cdr3_length: 16; cdr3_aa: ASSVWVAGGPNTGELF
v_call: TRBV18; j_call: TRBJ1-3; cdr3_length: 13; cdr3_aa: ASSPTGEAGNTIY
v_call: TRBV7-9; j_call: TRBJ2-5; cdr3_length: 12; cdr3_aa: ASSLAAGGQTQY
v_call: TRBV7-3; j_call: TRBJ2-6; cdr3_length: 19; cdr3_aa: ASSLNSPWDRSISGANVLT
v_call: TRBV6-5; j_call: TRBJ2-5; cdr3_length: 12; cdr3_aa: ASQASGGGETQY
v_call: TRBV5-5; j_call: TRBJ2-7; cdr3_length: 13; cdr3_aa: ASSWNIRGTYEQY
v_call: TRBV4-1; j_call: TRBJ1-3; cdr3_length: 14; cdr3_aa: ASSQDGRGVGNTIY